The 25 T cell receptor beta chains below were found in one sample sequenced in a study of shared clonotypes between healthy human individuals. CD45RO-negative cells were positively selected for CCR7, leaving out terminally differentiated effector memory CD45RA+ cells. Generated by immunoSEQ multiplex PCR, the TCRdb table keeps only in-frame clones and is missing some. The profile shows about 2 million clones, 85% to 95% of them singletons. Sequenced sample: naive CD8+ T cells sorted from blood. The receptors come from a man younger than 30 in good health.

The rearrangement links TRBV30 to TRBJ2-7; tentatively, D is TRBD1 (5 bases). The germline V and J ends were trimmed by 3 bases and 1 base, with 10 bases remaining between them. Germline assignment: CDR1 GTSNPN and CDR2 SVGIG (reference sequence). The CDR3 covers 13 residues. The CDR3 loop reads CAWRGRDSYEQYF. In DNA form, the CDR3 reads TGTGCCTGGAGGGGCAGGGATTCCTACGAGCAGTACTTC. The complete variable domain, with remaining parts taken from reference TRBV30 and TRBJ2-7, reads SQTIHQWPATLVQPVGSPLSLECTVEGTSNPNLYWYRQAAGRGLQLLFYSVGIGQISSEVPQNLSASRPQDRQFILSSKKLLLSDSGFYLCAWRGRDSYEQYFGPGTRLTVT.

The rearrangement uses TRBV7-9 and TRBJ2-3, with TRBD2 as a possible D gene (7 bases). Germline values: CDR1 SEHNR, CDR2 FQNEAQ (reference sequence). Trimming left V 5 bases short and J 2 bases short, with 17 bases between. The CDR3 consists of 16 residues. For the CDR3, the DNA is TGTGCCAGCAGCCCCACTCGGGGGGCGGTCACAGATACGCAGTATTTT. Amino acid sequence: CASSPTRGAVTDTQYF.

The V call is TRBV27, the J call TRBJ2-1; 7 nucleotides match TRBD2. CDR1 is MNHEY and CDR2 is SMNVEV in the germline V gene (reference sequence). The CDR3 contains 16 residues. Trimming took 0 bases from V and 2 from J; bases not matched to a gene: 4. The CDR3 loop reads CASSLSAGDAYNEQFF. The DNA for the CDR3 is TGTGCCAGCAGTTTATCGGCGGGGGACGCCTACAATGAGCAGTTCTTC.

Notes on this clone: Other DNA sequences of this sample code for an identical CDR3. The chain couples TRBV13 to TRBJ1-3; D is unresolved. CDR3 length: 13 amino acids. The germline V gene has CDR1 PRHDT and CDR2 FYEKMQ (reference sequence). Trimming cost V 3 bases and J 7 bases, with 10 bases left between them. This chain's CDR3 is CASSFESGNTIYF. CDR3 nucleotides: TGTGCCAGCAGCTTCGAGTCGGGGAACACCATATATTTT.

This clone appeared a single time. In DNA, the CDR3 is TGTGCCAGCAGCCCATGGGACATGTATGAAAAACTGTTTTTT. Its protein product is CASSPWDMYEKLFF. The chain recombines TRBV5-8 with TRBJ1-4; a weak D match, TRBD1 (6 bases). Between the trimmed V and J ends, which lost 4 bases and 6 bases, there was a span of 13 bases. CDR3 length equals 14 residues. From germline, CDR1 is SGHTS and CDR2 YDEGEE.

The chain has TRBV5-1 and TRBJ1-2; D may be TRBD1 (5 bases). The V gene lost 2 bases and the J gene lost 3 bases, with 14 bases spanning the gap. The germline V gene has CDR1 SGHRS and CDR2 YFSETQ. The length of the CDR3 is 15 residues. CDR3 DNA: TGCGCCAGCAGCTTAGGTCAGGGCAAAGACTATGGCTACACCTTC. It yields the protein CASSLGQGKDYGYTF.

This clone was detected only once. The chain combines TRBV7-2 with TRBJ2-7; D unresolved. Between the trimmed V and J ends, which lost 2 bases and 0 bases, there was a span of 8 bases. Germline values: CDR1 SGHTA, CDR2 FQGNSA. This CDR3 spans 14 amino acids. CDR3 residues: CASSLSTVSYEQYF. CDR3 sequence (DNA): TGTGCCAGCAGCTTATCCACTGTCTCCTACGAGCAGTACTTC.

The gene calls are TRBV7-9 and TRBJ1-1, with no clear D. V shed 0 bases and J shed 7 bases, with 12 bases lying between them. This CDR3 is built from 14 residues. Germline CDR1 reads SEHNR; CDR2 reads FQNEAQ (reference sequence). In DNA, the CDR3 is TGTGCCAGCAGCTTAGCGGCAGGTCAGAATGAAGCTTTCTTT. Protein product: CASSLAAGQNEAFF.

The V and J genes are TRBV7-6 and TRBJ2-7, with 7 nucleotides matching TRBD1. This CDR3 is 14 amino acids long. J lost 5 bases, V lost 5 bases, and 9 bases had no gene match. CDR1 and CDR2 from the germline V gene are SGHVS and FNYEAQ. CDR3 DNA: TGTGCCAGCAGCCCCGACAGGGAATTCGACGAGCAGTACTTC. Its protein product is CASSPDREFDEQYF. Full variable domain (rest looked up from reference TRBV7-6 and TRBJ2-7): GAGVSQSPRYKVTKRGQDVALRCDPISGHVSLYWYRQALGQGPEFLTYFNYEAQQDKSGLPNDRFSAERPEGSISTLTIQRTEQRDSAMYRCASSPDREFDEQYFGPGTRLTVT.

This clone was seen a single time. As DNA, the CDR3 is TGTGCCAGCAGTCAGATCCTGGTTAGCGGATCAGAAGAGACCCAGTACTTC. Protein product: CASSQILVSGSEETQYF. The gene calls are TRBV27 and TRBJ2-5; TRBD2 might be the D (6 bases). The CDR3 runs 17 residues. Trimming removed 5 bases at V and 3 bases at J, with 22 bases between. Per germline, CDR1 MNHEY and CDR2 SMNVEV (reference sequence).

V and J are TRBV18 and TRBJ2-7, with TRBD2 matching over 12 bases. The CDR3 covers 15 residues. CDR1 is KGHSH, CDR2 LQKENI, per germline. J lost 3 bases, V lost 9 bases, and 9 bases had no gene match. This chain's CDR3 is CASSPTSGSFYEQYF. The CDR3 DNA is TGTGCCAGTTCCCCGACTAGCGGGAGCTTCTACGAGCAGTACTTC.

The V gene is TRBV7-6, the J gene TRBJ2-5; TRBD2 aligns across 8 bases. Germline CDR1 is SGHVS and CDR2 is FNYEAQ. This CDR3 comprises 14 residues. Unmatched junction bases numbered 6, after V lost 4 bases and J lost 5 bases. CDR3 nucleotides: TGTGCCAGCAGCTCTCGACTAGCGTGGGAGACCCAGTACTTC. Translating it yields CASSSRLAWETQYF. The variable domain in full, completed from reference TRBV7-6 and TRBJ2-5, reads GAGVSQSPRYKVTKRGQDVALRCDPISGHVSLYWYRQALGQGPEFLTYFNYEAQQDKSGLPNDRFSAERPEGSISTLTIQRTEQRDSAMYRCASSSRLAWETQYFGPGTRLLVL.

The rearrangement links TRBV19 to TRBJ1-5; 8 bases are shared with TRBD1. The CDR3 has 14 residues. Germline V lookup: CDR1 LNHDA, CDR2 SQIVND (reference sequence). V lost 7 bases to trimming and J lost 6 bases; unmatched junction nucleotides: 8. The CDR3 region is CASMRQGTGQPQHF. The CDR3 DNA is TGTGCCAGTATGAGGCAGGGGACAGGTCAGCCCCAGCATTTT. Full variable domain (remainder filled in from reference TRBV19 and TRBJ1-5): DGGITQSPKYLFRKEGQNVTLSCEQNLNHDAMYWYRQDPGQGLRLIYYSQIVNDFQKGDIAEGYSVSREKKESFPLTVTSAQKNPTAFYLCASMRQGTGQPQHFGDGTRLSIL.

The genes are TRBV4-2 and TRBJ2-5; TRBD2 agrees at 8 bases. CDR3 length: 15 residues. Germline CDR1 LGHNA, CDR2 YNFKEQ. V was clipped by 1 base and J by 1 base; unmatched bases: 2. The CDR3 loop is CASSQARGGQETQYF. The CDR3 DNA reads TGTGCCAGCAGCCAAGCCCGGGGGGGCCAAGAGACCCAGTACTTC.

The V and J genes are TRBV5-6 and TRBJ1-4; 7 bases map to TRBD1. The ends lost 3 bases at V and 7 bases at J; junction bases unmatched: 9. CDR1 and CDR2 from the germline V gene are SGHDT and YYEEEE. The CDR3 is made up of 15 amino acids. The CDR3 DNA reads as TGTGCCAGCAGCTGGAGGGGGCCAGCGAGTGAAAAACTGTTTTTT. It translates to CASSWRGPASEKLFF.

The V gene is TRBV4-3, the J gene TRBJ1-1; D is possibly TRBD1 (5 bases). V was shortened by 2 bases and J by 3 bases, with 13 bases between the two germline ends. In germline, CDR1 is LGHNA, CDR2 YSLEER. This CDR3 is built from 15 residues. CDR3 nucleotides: TGCGCCAGCAGCCAATTGGTAGGGGTCGACACTGAAGCTTTCTTT. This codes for CASSQLVGVDTEAFF.

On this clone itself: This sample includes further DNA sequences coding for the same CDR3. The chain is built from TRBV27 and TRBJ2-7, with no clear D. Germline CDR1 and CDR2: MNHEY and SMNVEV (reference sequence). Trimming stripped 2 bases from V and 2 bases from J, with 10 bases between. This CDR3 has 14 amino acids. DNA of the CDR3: TGTGCCAGCAGTTTAGTGGGAAGCGCCTACGAGCAGTACTTC. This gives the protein CASSLVGSAYEQYF.

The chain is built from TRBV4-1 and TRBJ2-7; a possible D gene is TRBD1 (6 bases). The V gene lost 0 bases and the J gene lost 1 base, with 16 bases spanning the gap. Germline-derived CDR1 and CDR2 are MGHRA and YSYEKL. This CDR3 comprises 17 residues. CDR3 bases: TGCGCCAGCAGCCAAGAGTCAGCCTTACAGGGATCCTACGAGCAGTACTTC. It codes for CASSQESALQGSYEQYF.

DNA for the CDR3: TGTGCCAGCAGCGTCGGACTAGCGGGAGCTCCCGGGGAGCTGTTTTTT. Protein: CASSVGLAGAPGELFF. This chain uses TRBV7-2 with TRBJ2-2; TRBD2 agrees at 13 bases. After removal of 5 bases from V and 6 bases from J, the junction contained 6 bases not matched to a gene. From germline, CDR1 is SGHTA and CDR2 FQGNSA. CDR3 length: 16 amino acids.

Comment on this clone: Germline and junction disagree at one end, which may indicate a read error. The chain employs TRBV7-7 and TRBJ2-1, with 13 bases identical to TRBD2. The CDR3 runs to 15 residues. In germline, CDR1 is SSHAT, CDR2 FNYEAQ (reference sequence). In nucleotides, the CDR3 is TGTGCTAGCAGCAGGACTAGCGGGAGCTACAATGAGCAGTTCTTC. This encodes CASSRTSGSYNEQFF.

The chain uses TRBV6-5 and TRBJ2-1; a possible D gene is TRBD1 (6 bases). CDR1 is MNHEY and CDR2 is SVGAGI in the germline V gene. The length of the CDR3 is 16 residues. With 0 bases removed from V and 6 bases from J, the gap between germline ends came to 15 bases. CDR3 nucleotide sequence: TGTGCCAGCAGTTACTCGGGGGCGTCAGTATCCAATGAGCAGTTCTTC. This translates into CASSYSGASVSNEQFF.

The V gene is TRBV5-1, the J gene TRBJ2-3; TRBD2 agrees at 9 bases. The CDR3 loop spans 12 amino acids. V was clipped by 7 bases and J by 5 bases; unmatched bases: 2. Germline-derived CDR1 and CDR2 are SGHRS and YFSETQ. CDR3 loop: CASAGGEDTQYF. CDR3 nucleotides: TGCGCCAGCGCGGGAGGGGAAGATACGCAGTATTTT.

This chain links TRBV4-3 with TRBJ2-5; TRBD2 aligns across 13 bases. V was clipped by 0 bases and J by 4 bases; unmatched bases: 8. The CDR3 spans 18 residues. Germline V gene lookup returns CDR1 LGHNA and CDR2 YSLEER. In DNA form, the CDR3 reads TGCGCCAGCAGCCAAGATAGGGTCGGACTAGCGGGAGCAGAGACCCAGTACTTC. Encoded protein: CASSQDRVGLAGAETQYF.

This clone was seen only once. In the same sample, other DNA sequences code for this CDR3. This CDR3 reads CASSYGQETQYF. The CDR3 DNA reads TGTGCCAGCAGTTACGGACAAGAGACCCAGTACTTC. The chain uses TRBV6-6 and TRBJ2-5; D remains unclear. The CDR3 is made up of 12 amino acids. Trimming pared 2 bases from V and 2 bases from J, leaving 3 bases between. Germline CDR1 MNHNY, CDR2 SVGAGI (reference sequence).

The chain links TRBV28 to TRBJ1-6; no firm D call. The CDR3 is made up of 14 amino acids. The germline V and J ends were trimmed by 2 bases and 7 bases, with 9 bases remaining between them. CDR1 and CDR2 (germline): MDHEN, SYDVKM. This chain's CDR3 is CASSLRLSNSPLHF. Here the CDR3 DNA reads TGTGCCAGCAGTTTACGTCTCTCCAATTCACCCCTCCACTTT.